This passage covers 9 T cell receptor beta chains from one sample sequenced in a study of shared clonotypes between healthy human individuals. Produced via immunoSEQ multiplex PCR; TCRdb's table is partial and in-frame only. There are about 1.5 million clones in the sample; roughly 97% occur only once, and about 1.2% lies in the top ten. Sequencing was done on a sample of naive CD4+ T cells sorted from blood. Documented subset: CD45RA+ positively selected. These receptors came from a young man in good health.

V usage is TRBV18 and J usage is TRBJ2-7, with D tentatively TRBD1 or TRBD2 (5 bases each). CDR1 is KGHSH and CDR2 is LQKENI in the germline V gene. The CDR3 spans 12 residues. Between the trimmed V and J ends, which lost 2 bases and 9 bases, there was a span of 11 bases. The CDR3 bases are TGTGCCAGCTCACCAGGGACCAACGGGCAGTACTTC. This codes for CASSPGTNGQYF.

V usage is TRBV29-1 and J usage is TRBJ1-1; no definite D call. The CDR3 totals 13 residues. In germline, CDR1 is SQVTM, CDR2 ANQGSEA. Trimming took 6 bases from V and 1 from J, leaving 12 bases between them. The DNA of the CDR3 is TGCAGCGTGGTTCGCCTTGGGAACACTGAAGCTTTCTTT. This sequence encodes CSVVRLGNTEAFF.

This clone appeared a single time. V gene TRBV9 combines with J gene TRBJ2-1; no clear D gene. Trimming took off 0 bases at V and 1 base at J, with 5 bases between the two ends. The CDR3 totals 14 residues. Germline V gene sequence: CDR1 SGDLS, CDR2 YYNGEE. In DNA, the CDR3 is TGTGCCAGCAGCGTAGGAGCTTCCTACAATGAGCAGTTCTTC. Protein product: CASSVGASYNEQFF.

This chain uses TRBV28 with TRBJ1-2; D gene ambiguous. The V end was cut by 7 bases, the J end by 8 bases, with 20 bases between. Germline CDR1 and CDR2: MDHEN and SYDVKM. The length of the CDR3 is 14 residues. CDR3 loop: CASTNSRRVGGYTF. DNA of the CDR3: TGTGCCAGCACCAACTCAAGGAGGGTGGGGGGCTACACCTTC.

J is TRBJ2-2 and V is TRBV29-1, with 9 positions matching TRBD1. The germline V gene has CDR1 SQVTM and CDR2 ANQGSEA. The CDR3 is made up of 17 amino acids. After removal of 6 bases from V and 3 bases from J, the junction contained 14 bases not matched to a gene. The CDR3 coding sequence is TGCAGCGTCACACACCGGACAGGGGTGGGGGACACCGGGGAGCTGTTTTTT. Protein sequence: CSVTHRTGVGDTGELFF.

The chain recombines TRBV21-1 with TRBJ2-1; the table's D gene call, TRBD2, was not cross checked with the DNA. TRBV21-1 is noted as a pseudogene. CDR3 length equals 24 residues. CDR3 DNA sequence: TGTGCCAGCAGCAAAGACTTAGCGGGGCGGGCTGGGAGGAGGTCGAGGAACCCAGACAATGAGCAGTTCTTC. The encoded protein is CASSKDLAGRAGRRSRNPDNEQFF.

The chain joins TRBV6-5 to TRBJ2-3; 13 nucleotides align to TRBD2. The CDR3 covers 14 residues. Per germline, CDR1 MNHEY and CDR2 SVGAGI. V shed 7 bases, J shed 5 bases, and the junction held 3 bases outside the gene matches. The DNA of the CDR3 is TGTGCCAGCACCGGACTAGCGGGGGTAGATACGCAGTATTTT. Protein product: CASTGLAGVDTQYF.

This chain connects TRBV7-9 to TRBJ2-7; TRBD2 aligns across 14 bases. Germline V gene sequence: CDR1 SEHNR, CDR2 FQNEAQ (reference sequence). The CDR3 is 16 residues long. V was clipped by 5 bases and J by 1 base; unmatched bases: 4. CDR3 coding DNA: TGTGCCAGCAGCGCGGGACTAGCGGGGGTTTCCTACGAGCAGTACTTC. This encodes CASSAGLAGVSYEQYF.

The V call is TRBV7-9, the J call TRBJ2-1; TRBD2 agrees at 7 bases. This CDR3 region has 17 residues. After removal of 7 bases from V and 4 bases from J, the junction contained 16 bases not matched to a gene. CDR1 SEHNR and CDR2 FQNEAQ come from the germline V gene (reference sequence). The CDR3 DNA is TGTGCCAGCACCTCGGGGAGGCTAGCGGATGCATACAATGAGCAGTTCTTC. Translated, it gives CASTSGRLADAYNEQFF.